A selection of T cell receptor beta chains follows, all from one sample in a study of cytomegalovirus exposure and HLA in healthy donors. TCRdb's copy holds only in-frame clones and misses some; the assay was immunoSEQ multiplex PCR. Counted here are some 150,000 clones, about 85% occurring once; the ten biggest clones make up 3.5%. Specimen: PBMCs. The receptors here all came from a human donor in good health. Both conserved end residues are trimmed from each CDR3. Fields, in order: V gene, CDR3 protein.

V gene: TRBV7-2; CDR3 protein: ASSLAGQGSSPLH
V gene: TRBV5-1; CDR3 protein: ASSVQQLSGANVLT
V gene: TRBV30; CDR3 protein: AWSPLAGPYNEQF
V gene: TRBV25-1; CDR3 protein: ASSPVVGTDTQY
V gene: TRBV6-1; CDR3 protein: ASSYYAEAF
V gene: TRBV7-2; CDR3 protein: ASSLPSSYEQY
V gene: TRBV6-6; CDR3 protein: ASRWDRANTEAF
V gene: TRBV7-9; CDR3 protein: ASSRDSFSGNTIY
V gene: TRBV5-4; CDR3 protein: ASSEGLAGGYGELF
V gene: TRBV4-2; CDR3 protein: ASSQARTGLNPEAF
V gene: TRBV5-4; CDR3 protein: ASSEGTGAPGGTEAF
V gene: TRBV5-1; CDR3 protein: ASLTGTGELF
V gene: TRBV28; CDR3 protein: ASSIGSPYEQY
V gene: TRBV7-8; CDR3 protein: ASSYTGDYGYT
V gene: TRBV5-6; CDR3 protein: ASSLAFFIRYGYT
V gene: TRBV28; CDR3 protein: ASVEGREVDEQY
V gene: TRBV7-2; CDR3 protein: ASSLEGLASYEQY
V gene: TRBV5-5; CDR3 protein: ASSFQGNTEAF
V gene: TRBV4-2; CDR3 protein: ASSPGTVLTYEQY
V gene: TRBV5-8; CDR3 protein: ASSLLGRGLYHEKLF
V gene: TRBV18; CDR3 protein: ASSLAGTQETQY
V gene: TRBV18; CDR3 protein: ASSPPQGIEQF
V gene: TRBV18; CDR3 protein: ASSPSQVDQPQH
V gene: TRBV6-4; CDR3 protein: ASSEAGTDTQY
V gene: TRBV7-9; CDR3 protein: ASSPTSSLTAYEQF
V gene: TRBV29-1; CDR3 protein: SVKRTGGDVSYEQY
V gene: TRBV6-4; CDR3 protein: ASSDETVGKLF
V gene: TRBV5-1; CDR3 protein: ASSLSGGGSTDTQY
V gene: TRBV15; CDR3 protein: ATSRGRGYSTDTQY
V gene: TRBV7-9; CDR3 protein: ASSESGSLETQY
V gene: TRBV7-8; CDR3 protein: ASSLWGGGGQPQH
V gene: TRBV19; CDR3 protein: ASSREWGLGTEAF
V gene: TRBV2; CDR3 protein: ASGTGPFYEQY
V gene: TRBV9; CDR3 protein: ASSVLPSSYNEQF
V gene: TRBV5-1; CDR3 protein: ASSLAPDGSSYEQY
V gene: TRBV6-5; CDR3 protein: ASSYFRGLGTDTQY
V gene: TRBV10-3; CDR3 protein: AISGGTSGSINTQY
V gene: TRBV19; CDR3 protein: ASSSRTGDHYGYT
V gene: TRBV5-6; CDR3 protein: ASSPKQGSNEQY
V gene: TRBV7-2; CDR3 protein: ASSSVAGTGGSGEKLF
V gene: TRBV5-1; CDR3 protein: ASSLVGTSGYNEQF
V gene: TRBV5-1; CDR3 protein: ASSLSSGTLTYEQY
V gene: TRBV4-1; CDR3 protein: ASSQDYGSYYEQY
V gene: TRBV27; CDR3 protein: ASSLRRGANTGELF
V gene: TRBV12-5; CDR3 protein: ASGPPAGDYGYP
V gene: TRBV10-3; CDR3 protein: AISGGSSYEQY
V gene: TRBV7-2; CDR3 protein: ASSPQGHEQY
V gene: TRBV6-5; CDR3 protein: ASSGQSGLTDTQY
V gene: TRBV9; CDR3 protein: ASSVRGAVQEGTQY
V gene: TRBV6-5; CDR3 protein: ASSFLGAGNEQF
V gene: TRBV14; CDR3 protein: ASSQVGQPNEKLF
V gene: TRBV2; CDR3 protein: ASSELVAGGPVGQF
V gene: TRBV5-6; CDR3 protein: ASSLGTGAYGYP
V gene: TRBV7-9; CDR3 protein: ASSLISATNEKLF
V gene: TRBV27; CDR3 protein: ASSYLAGAGNEQF